The following is a T cell receptor beta chain sequence with its context. Its antigen is still unknown. These data belong to a study of cytomegalovirus exposure and HLA in healthy donors. For the study at large: Of all 380 or so donors who were genotyped, 75% to 90% belonged to the Caucasian-associated ancestry cluster.

Vbeta (60) and Jbeta (13) primers were used in the PCR. Generated by immunoSEQ multiplex PCR, the TCRdb table keeps only in-frame clones and is missing some. Of around 110,000 clones listed, 81% are singletons. Study results and caveats: Reports indicated that the classifier achieved high specificity and sensitivity in diagnosing cytomegalovirus status. It was only CMV serostatus that was available as immune exposure information.

The CDR3 sequence is 13 residues long. Germline lookup yields CDR1 SGDLS and CDR2 YYNGEE. V was shortened by 0 bases and J by 11 bases, with 9 bases between the two germline ends. The chain links TRBV9 to TRBJ1-6; unclear D gene. Sequencing was carried out using PBMCs. This clonotype was obtained from a young woman in good health and CMV-seronegative. For the CDR3, the DNA is TGTGCCAGCAGCGTAGCTCACGGGACACCCCTCCACTTT. Residues: CASSVAHGTPLHF.